This T cell receptor (beta chain) was captured in a study of cytomegalovirus exposure and HLA in healthy donors. Study-wide background: The approximately 110 validation repertoires, a later analysis reported, used the same platform as the approximately 700 first-cohort repertoires.

Trimming shortened V by 6 bases and J by 4 bases, and 9 bases separated the two germline ends. CDR3 length equals 12 residues. Per germline, CDR1 SNHLY and CDR2 FYNNEI. The table came from immunoSEQ multiplex PCR; TCRdb's copy has only in-frame clones and leaves some out. The table has 95,000 to 150,000 clones, 90% to 97% seen once. This chain connects TRBV2 to TRBJ1-2; D gene uncertain. The TCR comes from a man aged 18 to 30 in good health and CMV-seronegative. Sample: PBMCs. CDR3 bases: TGTGCCAGCAGGGAAAATATCTATGGCTACACCTTC. Its translation: CASRENIYGYTF.